The 28 T cell receptor beta chains given below trace back to one sample, sequenced in a study of read filtering for tumor transcriptome and immune sequencing (dated by TCRdb to the early 2020s). TCRdb records Illumina HiSeq 4000 as the sequencer. TCR libraries were constructed from approximately 360 ng RNA using the Immunoverse kit, and molecular barcoded adaptors covering alpha/delta and beta/gamma chains were employed. TCRdb took the public reads, trimmed them with fastp at Q25, ran MiXCR for clone calling and kept in-frame beta chains. Duplicate CDR3 protein sequences are folded into a single record with the most common DNA and genes. A total of around 9,000 distinct CDR3 sequences appear in this sample, 16% of them only once. The ten largest clones capture less than 30% of the sample. Sequencing was done on a sample of a population of CD138-negative cells sorted from bone marrow. Sample cell subset or site, as interpreted from the label and publication: bone marrow mononuclear cells depleted of CD138+ plasma/myeloma cells by negative magnetic selection. The origin of the receptors is a donor aged 40 or over with multiple myeloma.

In its sample, this clonotype is medium-sized. Germline and junction disagree at one end, which may indicate a read error. J is TRBJ2-7 and V is TRBV7-6; 9 bases line up with TRBD1. Germline CDR1 is SGHVS and CDR2 is FNYEAQ. This CDR3 is built from 15 residues. The CDR3 loop reads CASSLAGGDRDEQYF. CDR3 DNA: TGTGCCAGCAGCCTAGCTGGGGGGGACAGGGACGAGCAGTACTTC.

This clonotype has ten or more counts. CDR3 region: CASSFGHHTEAFF. The CDR3 DNA sequence: TGTGCCAGCAGTTTTGGGCACCACACTGAAGCTTTCTTT. The gene calls are TRBV6-6 and TRBJ1-1; D unclear. Germline CDR1 and CDR2: MNHNY and SVGAGI (reference sequence). V lost 4 bases and J 3 bases, leaving 9 bases between the germline ends. This CDR3 has 13 amino acids.

This clonotype was counted at least ten times. The V gene is TRBV28, the J gene TRBJ2-7; TRBD1 matches 8 bases. V shed 7 bases and J 0 bases; nucleotides not matched to a gene: 2. The V gene's germline CDR1 is MDHEN and CDR2 SYDVKM. The CDR3 sequence is 13 residues long. The CDR3 here is CASTGTGSYEQYF. The CDR3 region has the DNA TGTGCCAGCACTGGGACAGGCTCCTACGAGCAGTACTTC.

This clonotype has a count of ten or more. The chain uses TRBV15 and TRBJ1-4; D call uncertain. V lost 3 bases, J lost 0 bases, and 11 bases lay in between. In germline, CDR1 is LNHNV, CDR2 YYDKDF (reference sequence). This CDR3 has 16 residues. The CDR3 sequence is CATSSPRGATNEKLFF. For the CDR3, the DNA is TGTGCCACCAGCAGTCCCCGGGGAGCAACTAATGAAAAACTGTTTTTT.

This clonotype is labeled as medium-sized. The chain has TRBV7-8 and TRBJ2-3; 12 nucleotides match TRBD2. The CDR3 spans 16 residues. With 5 bases clipped from V and 4 bases from J, the junction kept 7 bases outside the gene matches. Germline assignment: CDR1 SGHVS and CDR2 FQNEAQ. DNA for the CDR3: TGTGCCAGCAGCCCCAGGACTAGCGGGAACGCAGATACGCAGTATTTT. It specifies CASSPRTSGNADTQYF.

In its sample, this clonotype was seen many times. The rearrangement joins TRBV30 to TRBJ1-6, with a tentative D call TRBD1 (5 bases). Trimming removed 2 bases at V and 10 bases at J, with 12 bases between. CDR1 and CDR2 (germline): GTSNPN, SVGIG (reference sequence). This CDR3 contains 13 residues. CDR3 sequence (DNA): TGTGCCTGGAGTTCCCTCGGGGGGTCACCCCTCCACTTT. This sequence encodes CAWSSLGGSPLHF.

This clonotype was seen repeatedly, ten times or more. The chain links TRBV19 to TRBJ2-7; D unclear. The CDR3 consists of 13 residues. Per the germline V gene, CDR1 is LNHDA and CDR2 is SQIVND (reference sequence). The V and J ends lost 9 bases and 9 bases respectively, with 21 bases between them. CDR3 DNA: TGTGCCAGCAAGGATCGGGCCACCGTGGTGCAGTACTTC. Translation gives CASKDRATVVQYF.

Comments on this clonotype: Since the CDR3 does not end with the conserved phenylalanine or tryptophan, this likely comes from a read error. The chain joins TRBV9 to TRBJ2-1; 9 nucleotides match TRBD2. In germline, CDR1 is SGDLS, CDR2 YYNGEE. Trimming removed 4 bases from V and 6 bases from J; junction bases left unmatched: 8. This CDR3 region has 15 residues. The CDR3 DNA reads as TGTGCCAGCAGCATGGGTAGCGGGAGAGTCAATGAGCAGTTCTCC. This gives the protein CASSMGSGRVNEQFS.

This clonotype was detected ten times or more. The chain recombines TRBV9 with TRBJ2-3; 10 bases match TRBD2. V was pared by 4 bases and J by 3 bases, with 8 bases of the junction left unmatched. Per germline, CDR1 SGDLS and CDR2 YYNGEE. CDR3 length: 16 residues. The chain's CDR3 is CASSPGTSDGTDTQYF. Written as DNA, the CDR3 is TGTGCCAGCAGCCCCGGGACTAGCGATGGAACAGATACGCAGTATTTT.

At least ten counts were recorded for this clonotype. This sequence may be a read error, since a much larger clone differs from it by one base. No conserved phenylalanine or tryptophan is present at the end of the CDR3, so a read error is the likely explanation. The rearrangement links TRBV14 to TRBJ2-1; a weak D match, TRBD1 (6 bases). The CDR3 has 12 amino acids. The V gene's germline CDR1 is SGHDN and CDR2 FVKESK. V was clipped by 4 bases and J by 9 bases, with 10 bases between them. CDR3 bases: TGTGCCAGCAGCCCAGGGGTTCTTGAGCAGTTCCTC. It encodes CASSPGVLEQFL.

The chain links TRBV20-1 to TRBJ2-1; D is uncertain. This CDR3 has 15 amino acids. The germline V gene encodes CDR1 DFQATT and CDR2 SNEGSKA (reference sequence). V was trimmed by 0 bases and J by 0 bases, leaving 9 bases between them. The CDR3 DNA reads as TGCAGTGCTAGAGATTTCCAAAGCTCCTACAATGAGCAGTTCTTC. Translating it yields CSARDFQSSYNEQFF.

Details on this clonotype: One base away lies a much larger clone, so this may be a sequencing read error. V usage is TRBV9 and J usage is TRBJ1-1; 7 bases are shared with TRBD1. Germline CDR1 and CDR2: SGDLS and YYNGEE. The CDR3 covers 16 residues. V shed 0 bases and J 5 bases; nucleotides not matched to a gene: 10. CDR3 coding DNA: TGTGCCAGCAGCGTAGGGTTTCCGGAACAGGGGACTGAAGCTTTCTTT. Its translation is CASSVGFPEQGTEAFF.

This clonotype is categorized as medium-sized. V is TRBV20-1 and J is TRBJ2-1, with 10 nucleotides matching TRBD2. With 0 bases clipped from V and 8 bases from J, the junction kept 7 bases outside the gene matches. The CDR3 is made up of 15 amino acids. Per germline, CDR1 DFQATT and CDR2 SNEGSKA (reference sequence). The CDR3 sequence: CSARDIAGGIDEQFF. The CDR3 bases are TGCAGTGCTAGAGATATAGCGGGGGGAATAGATGAGCAGTTCTTC.

This clonotype was counted only a few times. This chain links TRBV12-3 or TRBV12-4 with TRBJ2-3; tentative D call: TRBD1 (5 bases). The CDR3 consists of 15 residues. The V gene lost 1 base and the J gene lost 3 bases, with 11 bases spanning the gap. The CDR3 loop is CASSLDRLGTDTQYF. The CDR3 nucleotides are TGTGCCAGCAGTTTAGACAGGTTGGGGACAGATACGCAGTATTTT.

This clonotype has only a few counts. The conserved closing phenylalanine or tryptophan is absent in this CDR3, likely reflecting a read error. The gene calls are TRBV29-1 and TRBJ2-1; D might be TRBD1 (6 bases). The V and J ends lost 5 bases and 12 bases respectively, with 20 bases between them. Germline CDR1 is SQVTM and CDR2 is ANQGSEA. This CDR3 has 13 amino acids. The CDR3 DNA reads TGCAGCGTTTTTGGGGGCCCTCGATATGTGCAGTTCCTC. Amino acids: CSVFGGPRYVQFL.

The chain recombines TRBV5-1 with TRBJ1-2; D not resolved. Germline V CDR1 and CDR2: SGHRS, YFSETQ. The CDR3 is made up of 15 amino acids. V gave up 0 bases and J gave up 2 bases, with 11 bases separating them. The chain's CDR3 is CASSLEQTQNYGYTF. CDR3 coding DNA: TGCGCCAGCAGCTTGGAGCAGACGCAAAACTATGGCTACACCTTC.

This clonotype has at least ten counts. The V gene is TRBV5-1, the J gene TRBJ1-1; D might be TRBD1 (6 bases). Trimming left V 4 bases short and J 0 bases short, with 16 bases between. The CDR3 is 16 amino acids. Germline lookup yields CDR1 SGHRS and CDR2 YFSETQ. CDR3 DNA sequence: TGCGCCAGCAGCCGGGGGGCAGGGAGGATGAACACTGAAGCTTTCTTT. Its protein is CASSRGAGRMNTEAFF.

This clonotype appeared many times. The chain uses TRBV20-1 and TRBJ2-5; 8 positions match TRBD2. The germline V gene encodes CDR1 DFQATT and CDR2 SNEGSKA (reference sequence). The CDR3 contains 15 residues. The V gene end was trimmed by 0 bases and the J gene end by 5 bases; junction bases not matched to a gene: 8. The CDR3 loop is CSARESGGMAETQYF. In DNA form, the CDR3 reads TGCAGTGCTAGAGAGAGCGGGGGAATGGCTGAGACCCAGTACTTC.

CDR3 region: CASSPGHTVTDTQYF. The CDR3 nucleotides read TGTGCCAGCAGCCCCGGACATACTGTCACAGATACGCAGTATTTT. This chain joins TRBV5-4 and TRBJ2-3; a possible D gene is TRBD1 (5 bases). The CDR3 covers 15 residues. Per germline, CDR1 SGHNT and CDR2 YYREEE (reference sequence). V was cut by 4 bases and J by 2 bases, with 14 bases left in between.

This clonotype was seen ten or more times. The gene calls are TRBV7-2 and TRBJ1-1; no clear D gene. CDR1 SGHTA and CDR2 FQGNSA come from the germline V gene. Trimming shortened V by 1 base and J by 6 bases, and 12 bases separated the two germline ends. This CDR3 comprises 14 residues. Here the CDR3 DNA reads TGTGCCAGCAGCTTAGATTTCCCCCGCCCTGAAGCTTTCTTT. Its translation is CASSLDFPRPEAFF.

This clonotype was detected many times. The chain recombines TRBV12-3 or TRBV12-4 with TRBJ1-1, with 10 bases aligning to TRBD1. V shed 2 bases and J 3 bases; nucleotides not matched to a gene: 6. This CDR3 contains 16 residues. DNA of the CDR3: TGTGCCAGCAGTTTATGGACAGGGGGACGATACACTGAAGCTTTCTTT. This gives the protein CASSLWTGGRYTEAFF.

This clonotype was seen ten or more times. V gene TRBV21-1 combines with J gene TRBJ2-7; the tabulated D call, TRBD1, remains unverified against the DNA. TRBV21-1 is given as a pseudogene. The CDR3 loop spans 17 amino acids. The DNA for the CDR3 is TGTGCCAGCAGCACATGCCCCGGGGGGCAATCCCTCGGGGAGCAGTACTTC. This gives the protein CASSTCPGGQSLGEQYF.

About this clonotype itself: A much larger clone is a single base away; this may be a read error. This sequence joins TRBV29-1 and TRBJ1-1; 7 bases are a match to TRBD1. CDR1 and CDR2 (germline): SQVTM, ANQGSEA. The CDR3 contains 13 residues. The CDR3 sequence: CTTIRGRGTEAFF. For the CDR3, the DNA is TGCACCACGATCCGGGGCAGGGGGACTGAAGCTTTCTTT.

The sample holds many counts of this clonotype. V gene TRBV7-3 combines with J gene TRBJ2-2, with unresolved D. This CDR3 spans 15 amino acids. Germline assignment: CDR1 SGHTA and CDR2 FQGTGA. Trimming stripped 2 bases from V and 1 base from J, with 8 bases between. The CDR3 reads CASSLGPGNTGELFF. DNA of the CDR3: TGTGCCAGCAGCTTAGGTCCGGGGAACACCGGGGAGCTGTTTTTT.

Turning to this clonotype: The junction does not match germline at one end; this may be a read error. The chain combines TRBV4-1 with TRBJ2-1, with 10 positions matching TRBD2. The CDR3 consists of 16 residues. Germline assignment: CDR1 MGHRA and CDR2 YSYEKL. CDR3 amino acids: CASSQSRTSGYNEQFF. CDR3 DNA: TGTGCCAGCAGCCAATCCCGGACTAGCGGTTACAATGAGCAGTTCTTC.

The chain joins TRBV12-3 or TRBV12-4 to TRBJ2-1; D gene unclear. The V end lost 6 bases, the J end lost 5 bases, and 14 bases lay between the germline ends. This CDR3 region has 14 residues. The CDR3: CASSPVYGHNEQFF. The CDR3 coding sequence is TGTGCCAGCAGCCCTGTCTACGGGCACAATGAGCAGTTCTTC.

As regards this clonotype: It is likely a read error, because the conserved phenylalanine at the end of the CDR3 is missing. This chain joins TRBV20-1 and TRBJ2-7; D is possibly TRBD2 (6 bases). From germline, CDR1 is DFQATT and CDR2 SNEGSKA (reference sequence). The CDR3 spans 12 residues. CDR3 nucleotides: TGCAATGCTAGAGACCGGGGGTTGGGGCAGTACCTC. This translates into CNARDRGLGQYL.

V usage is TRBV20-1 and J usage is TRBJ2-7, with 8 nucleotides matching TRBD2. Germline V gives CDR1 DFQATT, CDR2 SNEGSKA (reference sequence). The CDR3 covers 14 residues. V shed 5 bases, J shed 5 bases, and the junction held 11 bases outside the gene matches. CDR3 nucleotides: TGCAGTGCTCCGCCCGGCGGGGGGCGGGACGAGCAGTACTTC. Its translation is CSAPPGGGRDEQYF.